The 8 T cell receptor beta chains given below trace back to one sample, sequenced in a study of metastatic and nonmetastatic thyroid tumors. TCRdb used MiXCR to call clones anew from the PCR reads. This table has around 7,100 clones, about 31% appearing once. No patient had received any treatment before thyroid surgery. What was sequenced was adjacent normal tissue. The receptors originated from a female donor with papillary thyroid cancer or a benign thyroid nodule (not recorded which). Some clones in this sample may be carry-over from other donors' samples.

V usage is TRBV27 and J usage is TRBJ2-7; a weak D match, TRBD1 (6 bases). V was clipped by 3 bases and J by 8 bases, with 11 bases between them. Germline-derived CDR1 and CDR2 are MNHEY and SMNVEV (reference sequence). This CDR3 is 12 amino acids long. This chain's CDR3 is CASSFIRGKQYF. The CDR3 bases are TGTGCCAGCAGTTTTATAAGGGGGAAGCAGTACTTC.

J is TRBJ2-7 and V is TRBV28; weak D call: TRBD1 (6 bases). Trimming left V 5 bases short and J 1 base short, with 18 bases between. CDR1 is MDHEN and CDR2 is SYDVKM in the germline V gene. The CDR3 totals 16 residues. Here the CDR3 reads CASSRSGTQPSYEQYF. CDR3 coding DNA: TGTGCCAGCAGTAGATCCGGGACACAACCTTCCTACGAGCAGTACTTC.

This clone was seen more than once but under ten times. V gene TRBV6-6 combines with J gene TRBJ2-1, with 8 nucleotides matching TRBD2. Germline CDR1 is MNHNY and CDR2 is SVGAGI (reference sequence). This CDR3 spans 17 amino acids. V dropped 6 bases and J dropped 6; count of bases not matched to a gene: 16. The CDR3 DNA is TGTGCCAGCAGCCCGATCGGGAGGGAATTAGTGACCAATGAGCAGTTCTTC. This sequence encodes CASSPIGRELVTNEQFF.

This clone is deemed large. This chain links TRBV28 with TRBJ2-7; TRBD2 agrees at 10 bases. J was trimmed by 4 bases and V by 0 bases; bases with no gene match: 3. Germline CDR1 reads MDHEN; CDR2 reads SYDVKM. This CDR3 comprises 15 residues. The CDR3 loop reads CASSLWVAGGYEQYF. The CDR3 bases are TGTGCCAGCAGTTTATGGGTAGCGGGGGGTTACGAGCAGTACTTC. The full variable domain, in which reference TRBV28 and TRBJ2-7 provide the parts outside the CDR3, is DVKVTQSSRYLVKRTGEKVFLECVQDMDHENMFWYRQDPGLGLRLIYFSYDVKMKEKGDIPEGYSVSREKKERFSLILESASTNQTSMYLCASSLWVAGGYEQYFGPGTRLTVT.

Judged by abundance, this clone is medium-sized. Other DNA sequences of this sample code for an identical CDR3. This rearrangement joins TRBV3-1 to TRBJ1-3, with D maybe TRBD1 (5 bases). The CDR3 is 15 residues long. The ends were cut back, 1 base at V and 2 bases at J, with 9 bases in the middle. The V gene's germline CDR1 is LGHDT and CDR2 YNNKEL (reference sequence). CDR3 sequence (DNA): TGTGCCAGCAGCCAAGGGGGGAGCACTGGAAACACCATATATTTT. Translating it yields CASSQGGSTGNTIYF.

The genes are TRBV30 and TRBJ2-7, with D perhaps matching TRBD1 (5 bases). From germline, CDR1 is GTSNPN and CDR2 SVGIG (reference sequence). V lost 6 bases and J lost 3, with 15 bases in between. The CDR3 is 13 residues long. CDR3 DNA sequence: TGTGCCTGTAAGGGGTTCAGGAGCTACGAGCAGTACTTC. Translated: CACKGFRSYEQYF.

The chain joins TRBV20-1 to TRBJ2-7, with 10 bases lining up with TRBD2. With V trimmed by 5 bases and J by 0 bases, 13 bases remained unmatched. The CDR3 has 17 amino acids. Germline lookup yields CDR1 DFQATT and CDR2 SNEGSKA (reference sequence). The CDR3 loop reads CSAFGPGSSGGSYEQYF. The CDR3 coding sequence is TGCAGTGCTTTTGGCCCTGGGTCTAGCGGGGGCTCCTACGAGCAGTACTTC.

This clone has ten or more counts. This chain links TRBV7-9 with TRBJ1-5; tentatively, D is TRBD1 (6 bases). Trimming left V 8 bases short and J 5 bases short, with 13 bases between. The CDR3 contains 13 residues. CDR1 is SEHNR, CDR2 FQNEAQ, per germline (reference sequence). CDR3 nucleotide sequence: TGTGCCAGCCCGGGGGGGGCGGATCAGCCCCAGCATTTT. Its translation: CASPGGADQPQHF.